The rows below give T cell receptor beta chains drawn from one sample of a study of cytomegalovirus exposure and HLA in healthy donors. Data came from immunoSEQ multiplex PCR; TCRdb stores just in-frame clones and leaves some out. Of some 150,000 clones in the sample, about 87% were seen once. Source material: PBMCs. The origin of the receptors is a woman aged 30 to 39 in good health and CMV-seronegative. Each CDR3 is given with its conserved first and last residue. D genes are given only for firm matches. Only part of the rows carry a size: once, few, many, or a class if the clone is expanded.

TRBV5-4	TRBJ2-3	NA	NA	TGTGCCGAGTCGGAGGGGGGGGGCCGTACAGATACGCAGTATTTT	CAESEGGGRTDTQYF
TRBV9	TRBJ1-2	NA	NA	TGTGCCAGCAGCGTAATCTCAGGGTATGGCTACACCTTC	CASSVISGYGYTF
TRBV4-1	TRBJ1-1	NA	NA	TGCGCCAGCAGCCAAGGAGATATACGGGGGGACACTGAAGCTTTCTTT	CASSQGDIRGDTEAFF
TRBV7-9	TRBJ1-3	NA	NA	TGTGCCAGCAGCCTATCCCGACTGATATCTGGAAACACCATATATTTT	CASSLSRLISGNTIYF
TRBV7-8	TRBJ1-5	NA	NA	TGTGCCAGCAGCTTAGCCTATAGCAATCAGCCCCAGCATTTT	CASSLAYSNQPQHF
TRBV29-1	TRBJ2-3	TRBD2	NA	TGCAGCGCTGGAGGCGGGGGGACAGATACGCAGTATTTT	CSAGGGGTDTQYF
TRBV19	TRBJ2-5	NA	NA	TGTGCCAGTAGTATGACTCCGAGGGGGGAGACCCAGTACTTC	CASSMTPRGETQYF
TRBV19	TRBJ2-7	NA	NA	TGTGCCAGTAGTATAGGTACGAGGGGGATATACTACGAGCAGTACTTC	CASSIGTRGIYYEQYF
TRBV5-6	TRBJ1-6	NA	NA	TGTGCCAGCAGCTTGTTGCCAGATAATTCACCCCTCCACTTT	CASSLLPDNSPLHF
TRBV27	TRBJ2-1	NA	NA	TGTGCCAGCAGTTTAGGGGGCAGGGCACCCACCAATGAGCAGTTCTTC	CASSLGGRAPTNEQFF
TRBV6-6	TRBJ1-1	NA	NA	TGTGCCAGTAGTTACGGCGGGATGAACACTGAAGCTTTCTTT	CASSYGGMNTEAFF
TRBV5-8	TRBJ2-2	TRBD1	once	TGTGCCAGCTCCCCAGGGGGTAGCACCGGGGAGCTGTTTTTT	CASSPGGSTGELFF
TRBV19	TRBJ1-1	TRBD1	NA	TGTGCCAGTAGTCCGACAGGGGGGGACGGTGCTTTCTTT	CASSPTGGDGAFF
TRBV6-5	TRBJ2-5	NA	NA	TGTGCCAGCAGTTACTTGGGGGCGGGGGAGCAGTACTTC	CASSYLGAGEQYF
TRBV7-2	TRBJ2-1	TRBD2	few	TGTGCCACCCACTTAGCGGGAGGGCGAAATGAGCAGTTCTTC	CATHLAGGRNEQFF
TRBV28	TRBJ2-1	TRBD2	NA	TGTGCCAGCAGTCGCCGGGTAGCGGGGGACACCAGCTCCTACAATGAGCAGTTCTTC	CASSRRVAGDTSSYNEQFF
TRBV2	TRBJ2-1	TRBD2	NA	TGTGCCAGCAGTGATTGGGGACTAGGGGGGGGTGAGCAGTTCTTC	CASSDWGLGGGEQFF
TRBV19	TRBJ1-5	NA	NA	TGTGCCAGTAGTATGAGACCTAGGAGCAATCAGCCCCAGCATTTT	CASSMRPRSNQPQHF
TRBV7-9	TRBJ1-1	TRBD1	NA	TGTGCCAGCAGCCACCCAGGGGGAAGAAACACTGAAGCTTTCTTT	CASSHPGGRNTEAFF
TRBV9	TRBJ1-2	NA	NA	TGTGCCAGCAGCGTAGAGGCCAGGACTAACTATGGCTACACCTTC	CASSVEARTNYGYTF
TRBV11-2	TRBJ1-6	TRBD1	NA	TGTGCCAGCAGCGTCTCGACAGGGAAGGAGTTCACCCTCCACTTT	CASSVSTGKEFTLHF